A selection of T cell receptor beta chains follows, all from one sample in a study of early T cells in non-severe SARS-CoV-2 infection. Each CDR3 protein gets one entry after TCRdb re-called the 5' RACE reads with MiXCR. The sample holds around 110,000 distinct CDR3 sequences, 11% seen once. Sequences were obtained from whole blood. The receptors originated from an adult who was a healthcare worker with PCR-confirmed SARS-CoV-2 infection or an uninfected control (not recorded which). CDR3s include the opening cysteine and the closing phenylalanine or tryptophan. The D gene is left open where the match is weak. Clone size, where shown, is once, few, many, or a class for clones that have expanded.

J	size	V	D	DNA	CDR3
TRBJ2-1	many	TRBV5-1	TRBD1	TGCGCCAGCAGCCTGATGGCATCCGGACAGGGAGGCAATGAGCAGTTCTTC	CASSLMASGQGGNEQFF
TRBJ2-1	few	TRBV29-1	NA	TGCAGCGTTGTCTTGAGTGATAGGTCCTACAATGAGCAGTTCTTC	CSVVLSDRSYNEQFF
TRBJ2-5	few	TRBV6-2/TRBV6-3	NA	TGTGCCAGCAGTACCCGAGACACTTTACAAGAGACCCAGTACTTC	CASSTRDTLQETQYF
TRBJ2-2	many	TRBV12-3/TRBV12-4	NA	TGTGCCAGCAGCCCCACGGGGGCCGGGGAGCTGTTTTTT	CASSPTGAGELFF
TRBJ1-5	few	TRBV10-3	NA	TGTGCCATCAGTGAGTCGCTGGGAGTTGGGAGTCAGCCCCAGCATTTT	CAISESLGVGSQPQHF
TRBJ2-1	few	TRBV15	NA	TGTGCCACCAGCACTAGTACGTACAATGAGCAGTTCTTC	CATSTSTYNEQFF
TRBJ2-3	NA	TRBV10-3	NA	TGTGCCACCACTGTAGAGTCTAGCACAGATACGCAGTATTTT	CATTVESSTDTQYF
TRBJ2-1	few	TRBV19	NA	TGTGCCACCTTCCCCCGGGGGCAGGCTACTTTCAATGAGCAGTTCTTC	CATFPRGQATFNEQFF
TRBJ2-7	NA	TRBV28	NA	TGTGCCAGCGATCCTTCTTCTGGCGGAGAGCAGTACTTC	CASDPSSGGEQYF
TRBJ2-7	NA	TRBV7-8	NA	TGTGCCAGCAGCTTAGTGATGTCTGTGGGGACTGCTGTATACGAGCAGTACTTC	CASSLVMSVGTAVYEQYF
TRBJ2-3	many	TRBV10-3	NA	TGTGCCATCAGTGTAACTAGATCGGGAGATACGCAGTATTTT	CAISVTRSGDTQYF
TRBJ2-5	NA	TRBV28	NA	TGTGCCAGCAGTTTCCGGGAAACGGGAATGGAGACCCAGTACTTC	CASSFRETGMETQYF
TRBJ2-1	NA	TRBV4-2	NA	TGTGCCAGCAGCCAGCCGACACTATTTACTACTGAGCAGTTCTTC	CASSQPTLFTTEQFF
TRBJ1-1	many	TRBV6-4	NA	TGTGCCAGCAGTTTTGACTCGAACACTGAAGCTTTCTTT	CASSFDSNTEAFF
TRBJ2-7	few	TRBV11-2	TRBD2	TGTGCCAGCAGCTTAGGGGATTGGGCTAGCGGGCGCTACGAGCAGTACTTC	CASSLGDWASGRYEQYF
TRBJ1-5	many	TRBV6-2/TRBV6-3	NA	TGTGCCAGCAGTGTAACGAAAAATCAGCCCCAGCATTTT	CASSVTKNQPQHF
TRBJ1-1	NA	TRBV29-1	NA	TGCAGCGTTGACGTTTCTGAAGCTTTCTTT	CSVDVSEAFF
TRBJ2-3	NA	TRBV12-3/TRBV12-4	NA	TGTGCCAGCAGTTTTGAGCTCAGCACAGATACGCAGTATTTT	CASSFELSTDTQYF
TRBJ2-5	few	TRBV3-1	NA	TGTGCCAGCAGCCAAGTCCCCGGCGGAGAGACCCAGTACTTC	CASSQVPGGETQYF
TRBJ1-2	many	TRBV20-1	NA	TGCAGTGCTAGTTACGGGGCCTATGGCTACACCTTC	CSASYGAYGYTF
TRBJ2-1	few	TRBV13	NA	TGTGCCAGCAGCTTAGGTGAGCAGAATGAGCAGTTCTTC	CASSLGEQNEQFF
TRBJ2-3	few	TRBV7-9	NA	TGTGCCAGCAGCTTAGCCGGGCGGAACACAGATACGCAGTATTTT	CASSLAGRNTDTQYF
TRBJ2-7	many	TRBV28	TRBD1	TGTGCCAGCAGCGGGACCGGGACAGGGATGGGCGAGCAGTACTTC	CASSGTGTGMGEQYF
TRBJ2-5	few	TRBV7-9	NA	TGTGCCAGCAGCTTCGGACTACAAGAGACCCAGTACTTC	CASSFGLQETQYF
TRBJ2-7	NA	TRBV7-2	TRBD1	TGTGCCAGCAGCCAGGGGACAGGGGCCTACGAGCAGTACTTC	CASSQGTGAYEQYF
TRBJ2-2	few	TRBV11-2	NA	TGTGCCAGCCGCCGGGACCAGAACACCGGGGAGCTGTTTTTT	CASRRDQNTGELFF
TRBJ1-1	many	TRBV11-2	NA	TGTGCCAGCAGCTTAGAAAGGGGGACTGAAGCTTTCTTT	CASSLERGTEAFF
TRBJ2-1	few	TRBV7-2	TRBD2	TGTGCCAGCAGCTCGACTAGCGGGGTTTACAATGAGCAGTTCTTC	CASSSTSGVYNEQFF
TRBJ1-2	NA	TRBV30	NA	TGTGCCTGGAGTCCGGACAGCTATGGCTACACCTTC	CAWSPDSYGYTF
TRBJ2-7	many	TRBV21-1	NA	TGTGCCAGCAGCACCGAACTACCTTCCTACGAGCAGTACTTC	CASSTELPSYEQYF
TRBJ1-5	NA	TRBV4-3	NA	TGCGCCAGCAGCCAAGGGCCCACGAGGCCCCAGCATTTT	CASSQGPTRPQHF
TRBJ1-2	NA	TRBV21-1	NA	TGTGCCAGCAGCAAGGGACCGGGGAGAGGAGGCTACACCTTC	CASSKGPGRGGYTF
TRBJ1-4	many	TRBV7-2	NA	TGTGCCAGCAGCTTGGAGGTGGGAGAATTCCGGACGAAACTGTTTTTT	CASSLEVGEFRTKLFF
TRBJ2-1	NA	TRBV12-3/TRBV12-4	TRBD1	TGTGCCAGCAGACCTCCCGCTGACAGGGGGGATAATGAGCAGTTCTTC	CASRPPADRGDNEQFF
TRBJ1-2	NA	TRBV20-1	NA	TGCAGTGCTACTGGCCAGGGGTATGGCTACACCTTC	CSATGQGYGYTF
TRBJ1-1	many	TRBV7-2	NA	TGTGCCAGCAGCCCCCTGGGGGTCACTGAAGCTTTCTTT	CASSPLGVTEAFF
TRBJ2-3	few	TRBV28	NA	TGTGCCACCCAAGCCCCCGCAGATACGCAGTATTTT	CATQAPADTQYF
TRBJ2-1	few	TRBV5-1	TRBD2	TGCGCCAGCGGAACCGGGACTAGCGGTTTTAATGAGCAGTTCTTC	CASGTGTSGFNEQFF
TRBJ1-6	NA	TRBV28	NA	TGTGCCAGCGTGGGTGAATCCGGCCTCCACTTT	CASVGESGLHF
TRBJ2-4	few	TRBV29-1	NA	TGCAGCGTTGGAGCTGGCAAAAACATTCAGTACTTC	CSVGAGKNIQYF
TRBJ1-1	many	TRBV18	NA	TGTGCCAGCTCACTCCCGGACTGGGAGGACACTGAAGCTTTCTTT	CASSLPDWEDTEAFF
TRBJ2-5	few	TRBV20-1	NA	TGCAGTGCTAGAGATGGAGCGTCCCAAGAGACCCAGTACTTC	CSARDGASQETQYF
TRBJ2-1	many	TRBV6-2/TRBV6-3	NA	TGTGCCAGCAGCCTCTTTGGATCCGGGACAGAGCAGTTCTTC	CASSLFGSGTEQFF
TRBJ2-1	few	TRBV19	TRBD2	TGTGCCAGTAGACTTCAAATCCTAGCGGGGACCAACAATGAGCAGTTCTTC	CASRLQILAGTNNEQFF
TRBJ2-2	NA	TRBV10-1	NA	TGCGCCAGCAGTGTTCGGGGAATGACCGGGGAGCTGTTTTTT	CASSVRGMTGELFF
TRBJ1-3	NA	TRBV7-9	NA	TGTGCCAGCAGCCACGGGAACTCTGGAAACACCATATATTTT	CASSHGNSGNTIYF
TRBJ2-1	few	TRBV28	NA	TGTGCCAGCAGTCGCTTTGAGCAGTTCTTC	CASSRFEQFF
TRBJ1-2	NA	TRBV20-1	NA	TGCAGTGCTAGAGTCCGCCTGCCCTTCGGCTACACCTTC	CSARVRLPFGYTF
TRBJ2-1	NA	TRBV6-5	TRBD2	TGTGCCAGCAGTTATCGAGGGGCAGCGGGAGGGCCCAATGAGCAGTTCTTC	CASSYRGAAGGPNEQFF
TRBJ2-7	NA	TRBV7-9	TRBD1	TGTGCCAGCAGACGACCGGGACAGGTCAACTACGAGCAGTACTTC	CASRRPGQVNYEQYF
TRBJ2-1	NA	TRBV3-1	NA	TGTGCCAGCCGGATTGGGGGAAATGAGCAGTTCTTC	CASRIGGNEQFF
TRBJ1-6	few	TRBV9	NA	TGTGCCAGCAGCGCACAGGGATCACCCCTCCACTTT	CASSAQGSPLHF
TRBJ1-2	NA	TRBV5-1	NA	TGCGCCAGCAGCTTCATTGCGGACTATGGCTACACCTTC	CASSFIADYGYTF
TRBJ2-7	few	TRBV4-1	TRBD1	TGCGCCAGCAGCACCCAGACAGGGCTTCGCGACGAGCAGTACTTC	CASSTQTGLRDEQYF
TRBJ2-7	many	TRBV5-1	TRBD2	TGCGCCAGCAGCTTGTTCCTAGATATCGGGACTAACTACGAGCAGTACTTC	CASSLFLDIGTNYEQYF
TRBJ1-3	NA	TRBV9	NA	TGTGCCAGCAGCCTAGGGGGGAGCCCTGGAAACACCATATATTTT	CASSLGGSPGNTIYF
TRBJ2-7	many	TRBV11-2	TRBD1	TGTGCCAGCACCGACCTGACAGGGAAATCTAGGGGCACTGTCGAGCAGTACTTC	CASTDLTGKSRGTVEQYF
TRBJ2-1	many	TRBV4-2	TRBD2	TGTGCCAGCAGCCACACCGGGACTAGCGGAGGGGGGAATGAGCAGTTCTTC	CASSHTGTSGGGNEQFF
TRBJ1-3	NA	TRBV10-3	NA	TGTGCCATCGAAAGGGGAAACACCATATATTTT	CAIERGNTIYF
TRBJ2-7	NA	TRBV21-1	NA	TGTGCCAGCAGCAAAGTTCGGGGGAAGAAAGATTCAGGCTACGAGCAGTACTTC	CASSKVRGKKDSGYEQYF